Below, 19 T cell receptor beta chains from the same sample are listed, as sequenced in a study of blood T cell repertoires in COVID-19. The table came from immunoSEQ multiplex PCR; TCRdb's copy has only in-frame clones and leaves some out. The sample has fewer than 200,000 clones, around 85% seen once. Material for sequencing was peripheral blood. Receptors were obtained from a woman aged 80 or older with acute or convalescent COVID-19.

This chain connects TRBV5-1 to TRBJ2-2, with TRBD2 as a possible D gene (5 bases). Germline V gene lookup returns CDR1 SGHRS and CDR2 YFSETQ. The V gene lost 6 bases and the J gene lost 0 bases, with 12 bases spanning the gap. CDR3 length: 15 residues. In DNA form, the CDR3 reads TGCGCCAGCACGGGGTCCACACCGAACACCGGGGAGCTGTTTTTT. This sequence encodes CASTGSTPNTGELFF.

The chain carries TRBV7-8 and TRBJ2-5, with 8 bases aligning to TRBD1. There are 15 residues in the CDR3. Germline CDR1 and CDR2: SGHVS and FQNEAQ. Losses at the gene ends were 1 base for V and 6 bases for J; bases not matched to a gene: 7. The CDR3 region is CASSLVRDRRQTQYF. CDR3 DNA: TGTGCCAGCAGCTTAGTTAGGGACAGGAGACAGACCCAGTACTTC.

The chain is built from TRBV7-8 and TRBJ2-7; the D is unclear. This CDR3 comprises 11 residues. V lost 5 bases and J 4 bases, leaving 6 bases between the germline ends. Germline CDR1 is SGHVS and CDR2 is FQNEAQ. CDR3 sequence (DNA): TGTGCCAGCAGCCTGCGGTACGAGCAGTACTTC. Translating it yields CASSLRYEQYF.

J is TRBJ2-1 and V is TRBV19; D perhaps matches TRBD1 (6 bases). CDR1 is LNHDA and CDR2 is SQIVND in the germline V gene (reference sequence). Trimming stripped 3 bases from V and 13 bases from J, with 16 bases between. The CDR3 is made up of 13 amino acids. The CDR3 sequence is CASSIGDPGQQFF. The CDR3 nucleotides are TGTGCCAGTAGTATTGGAGATCCGGGACAACAGTTCTTC.

The rearrangement uses TRBV9 and TRBJ2-3; 9 bases are a match to TRBD1. Per germline, CDR1 SGDLS and CDR2 YYNGEE. This CDR3 is built from 15 residues. J lost 5 bases, V lost 6 bases, and 10 bases had no gene match. In DNA, the CDR3 is TGTGCCAGCACCCGAGGGGACAGGGCTATAGATACGCAGTATTTT. This codes for CASTRGDRAIDTQYF.

Only one count was recorded for this clone. This chain connects TRBV27 to TRBJ1-6; possible D gene TRBD1, 5 bases. Trimming took 3 bases from V and 10 from J, leaving 16 bases between them. There are 15 residues in the CDR3. Germline CDR1 MNHEY, CDR2 SMNVEV (reference sequence). The DNA for the CDR3 is TGTGCCAGCAGTTTTAACTTGCAGGGTAAATCACCCCTCCACTTT. Encoded protein: CASSFNLQGKSPLHF.

The V call is TRBV19, the J call TRBJ1-6, with TRBD1 identical over 9 bases. J was trimmed by 9 bases and V by 5 bases; bases with no gene match: 8. Germline CDR1 reads LNHDA; CDR2 reads SQIVND (reference sequence). The CDR3 contains 15 residues. DNA of the CDR3: TGTGCCAGTAGTCCAGCAAGGGACAGGGTTTCACCCCTCCACTTT. Encoded protein: CASSPARDRVSPLHF.

This sequence joins TRBV29-1 and TRBJ1-1; TRBD1 aligns across 7 bases. The CDR3 consists of 12 residues. The J segment lost 4 bases and the V segment lost 3 bases, leaving 2 bases of the junction unmatched. Germline V lookup: CDR1 SQVTM, CDR2 ANQGSEA. This CDR3 is CSVEAGGTEAFF. The CDR3 coding sequence is TGCAGCGTTGAGGCAGGGGGCACTGAAGCTTTCTTT.

The rearrangement joins TRBV18 to TRBJ1-2; D may be TRBD1 (5 bases). The CDR3 consists of 15 residues. The V end was cut by 3 bases, the J end by 6 bases, with 17 bases between. CDR1 and CDR2 (germline): KGHSH, LQKENI. The CDR3 region is CASSPGGLTLHGYTF. Here the CDR3 DNA reads TGTGCCAGCTCACCTGGGGGGTTAACCCTTCATGGCTACACCTTC.

The J gene is TRBJ1-3, the V gene TRBV6-2 or TRBV6-3, with TRBD1 matching 8 bases. The CDR3 contains 14 residues. V lost 6 bases, J lost 4 bases, and 5 bases stayed unmatched. Looked up from germline, CDR1 is MNHEY and CDR2 is SVGEGT. CDR3 in DNA: TGTGCCAGCAGCTTCAGGGGGCGCGGAAACACCATATATTTT. Translated: CASSFRGRGNTIYF.

The CDR3 coding sequence is TGTGCCAGCAGCCTCGACGGGACAGGGAGGGAGACCCAGTACTTC. It translates to CASSLDGTGRETQYF. The chain has TRBV7-3 and TRBJ2-5; 9 positions match TRBD1. Germline V lookup: CDR1 SGHTA, CDR2 FQGTGA. CDR3 size: 15 residues. V lost 5 bases to trimming and J lost 5 bases; unmatched junction nucleotides: 9.

The chain couples TRBV29-1 to TRBJ2-7, with a weak D call TRBD1 (5 bases). The germline gives CDR1 SQVTM, CDR2 ANQGSEA. Trimming removed 1 base at V and 1 base at J, with 5 bases between. The CDR3 length is 12 residues. The CDR3 bases are TGCAGCGTTGAAGCAGGGTCCTACGAGCAGTACTTC. It encodes CSVEAGSYEQYF.

This clone was picked up a small number of times. The sample holds other DNA sequences that translate to the same CDR3. This sequence joins TRBV18 and TRBJ1-1, with a possible D match to TRBD1 (5 bases). The germline V and J ends were trimmed by 2 bases and 1 base, with 5 bases remaining between them. CDR3 length: 13 amino acids. CDR1 KGHSH and CDR2 LQKENI come from the germline V gene. Here the CDR3 DNA reads TGTGCCAGCTCACCAGGACAGAACACTGAAGCTTTCTTT. Its translation is CASSPGQNTEAFF. Variable domain in full (rest from reference TRBV18 and TRBJ1-1): NAGVMQNPRHLVRRRGQEARLRCSPMKGHSHVYWYRQLPEEGLKFMVYLQKENIIDESGMPKERFSAEFPKEGPSILRIQQVVRGDSAAYFCASSPGQNTEAFFGQGTRLTVV.

The chain couples TRBV2 to TRBJ2-2; perhaps TRBD1 as D (6 bases). V dropped 6 bases and J dropped 1 base, with 15 bases sitting between them. The germline V gene encodes CDR1 SNHLY and CDR2 FYNNEI. This CDR3 comprises 16 residues. The CDR3 sequence is CASRVKPGQNTGELFF. CDR3 in DNA: TGTGCCAGCAGAGTTAAGCCGGGACAGAACACCGGGGAGCTGTTTTTT.

The rearrangement joins TRBV7-3 to TRBJ1-2, with a weak D call TRBD1 (5 bases). This CDR3 contains 14 residues. The V gene's germline CDR1 is SGHTA and CDR2 FQGTGA. With 5 bases removed from V and 5 bases from J, the gap between germline ends came to 15 bases. The CDR3 here is CASSTFGGKYGYTF. CDR3 DNA: TGTGCCAGCAGCACCTTCGGGGGGAAATATGGCTACACCTTC.

The gene calls are TRBV9 and TRBJ2-7; 7 bases match TRBD1. CDR3 length equals 15 residues. V was clipped by 0 bases and J by 4 bases; unmatched bases: 7. Germline lookup yields CDR1 SGDLS and CDR2 YYNGEE. CDR3 residues: CASSVVPTGIYEQYF. In DNA, the CDR3 is TGTGCCAGCAGCGTAGTTCCGACAGGGATTTACGAGCAGTACTTC.

The V call is TRBV11-2, the J call TRBJ2-5; the match to TRBD2 covers 7 bases. After removal of 7 bases from V and 4 bases from J, the junction contained 3 bases not matched to a gene. Germline assignment: CDR1 SGHAT and CDR2 FQNNGV. The CDR3 is 12 amino acids. The CDR3 here is CASTWEGETQYF. CDR3 coding DNA: TGTGCCAGCACCTGGGAGGGAGAGACCCAGTACTTC.

The rearrangement uses TRBV15 and TRBJ2-6, with 7 bases aligning to TRBD1. The CDR3 has 16 amino acids. Per germline, CDR1 LNHNV and CDR2 YYDKDF (reference sequence). Trimming cost V 8 bases and J 0 bases; bases outside gene matches: 7. CDR3: CATRRDSVSGANVLTF. The CDR3 DNA reads as TGTGCCACCCGCCGGGACAGCGTCTCTGGGGCCAACGTCCTGACTTTC.

V is TRBV5-5 and J is TRBJ2-2; TRBD2 matches 7 bases. V was clipped by 2 bases and J by 2 bases; unmatched bases: 6. The CDR3 covers 16 residues. The V gene's germline CDR1 is SGHKS and CDR2 YYEKEE (reference sequence). This CDR3 reads CASSLRAGLNTGELFF. Written as DNA, the CDR3 is TGTGCCAGCAGCTTAAGAGCGGGATTAAACACCGGGGAGCTGTTTTTT.